This TCR beta chain was sequenced during a study of blood T cell repertoires in COVID-19. Germline values: CDR1 SGHRS, CDR2 YFSETQ. The CDR3 loop spans 16 amino acids. V shed 4 bases, J shed 6 bases, and the junction held 15 bases outside the gene matches. The protocol was immunoSEQ multiplex PCR, while the TCRdb copy is restricted to in-frame clones and leaves out a portion. The data hold about 190,000 clones, with about 82% observed a single time. Recruitment covered 20 to 25 US areas and drew participants whose ages spanned about 18 to 100 years. This chain joins TRBV5-1 and TRBJ1-1; 7 bases are shared with TRBD1. Material for sequencing was PBMCs or T cells enriched from blood (not recorded which). The source of this sequence is a man aged 35 to 55 with acute COVID-19. CDR3 sequence (DNA): TGCGCCAGCAGCCCCGGACAGGTTCGGTCTGTGCCTGAAGCTTTCTTT. Its translation: CASSPGQVRSVPEAFF.